This TCR delta chain was recovered during a study of γδ T cells in repeated Plasmodium falciparum infection listed by TCRdb under 2021. About the study as a whole: In the natural-infection arm, Malian children exposed to intense seasonal malaria transmission were enrolled and compared against age and gender matched Australian children. Samples from controlled-infection subjects were taken at baseline, right before selected infections, and 21 days after each infection. Malian gammadelta TCR repertoires were analysed cross-sectionally in periods with no transmission and longitudinally across episodes of acute febrile malaria. Four controlled human malaria infections were administered to several malaria-naive U.S. adults over approximately 580 days by bites from P. falciparum NF54-infected Anopheles stephensi mosquitoes. In the study, the shaping of the human gammadelta T cell repertoire by repeated Plasmodium falciparum infection was examined using natural infection in Mali and controlled human malaria infection. The research as a whole found: Repeated controlled infections appeared to drive waves of new clonotype selection in Vdelta2-negative, largely Vdelta1+, gammadelta TCR repertoires. Vdelta2-negative gammadelta TCR repertoires from Malian children appeared more clonally expanded, less diverse and less shared than those of Australian children. Analysis of inter-individual variability in gammadelta T cell responses was limited by the small size of the controlled-infection cohort. Vgamma9/Vdelta2+ TCR repertoires showed a highly stable polyclonal repertoire over time and infection, with many inter-individual overlapping TCRgamma sequences. Generalizability was limited because the Malian cohort came from a small rural village made up predominantly of one ethnic group.

The CDR3 runs 19 residues from the cysteine to the phenylalanine. Of the read, only the CDR3 DNA is kept; its 57 bases are in frame from base 1. CDR1 and CDR2, looked up from the germline V gene, are GEAIGNYY and EKD. The library was prepared using multiplex PCR. Reads for this sample came from an Illumina MiSeq. From each sorted gammadelta T cell sample, both TCR gamma (TRG) and TCR delta (TRD) chains were sequenced. In the authors' own workflow: The repertoire analyses used clonotype tree plots, the accumulated frequency of the top 20 clonotypes, and diversity index (DI) and D75 metrics. Clonotypes were called again by TCRdb from the public reads via CATT, and duplicate nucleotide sequences were then merged into one entry. These V and J calls are TCRdb output, not the study's own analysis. For this sample there are 85,000 to 100,000 delta-chain clones; 0.9% to 1% appear just once. In total, the top ten clones hold more than 9% of the sample.

For bulk TCR repertoire analysis, Vgamma9/Vdelta2+ and Vdelta2-negative gammadelta T cell populations were isolated by flow sorting from peripheral blood mononuclear cells. Note on this clone: The clone's antigen remains unknown. A far larger clone is one base from this, pointing to a likely read error. The identical CDR3 is also encoded by other nucleotide sequences in the sample.

What was sequenced was gamma-delta T cells from blood. Here the chain combines TRDV2 and TRDJ1; the central 8 bases match TRDD3. TCRdb gives no J gene; it was assigned here by matching the DNA to germline. The receptor was derived from a pool of human donors (malaria-infected and uninfected, not separated). The nucleotide sequence is given as TGCGCCTGTGACTCCTTACTGGGGGCATTACCGGGGGACACCGATAAACTCATCTTT. The encoded protein is CACDSLLGALPGDTDKLIF.